This T cell receptor beta chain was sequenced in a study of T cell responses to AZD1222 COVID-19 vaccine. TCRdb's copy holds only in-frame clones and misses some; the assay was immunoSEQ multiplex PCR. The table includes roughly 120,000 clones, 85% to 90% detected once. The germline CDR1 and CDR2 sequences are MNHEY and SMNVEV (reference sequence). The V gene lost 3 bases and the J gene lost 0 bases, with 6 bases spanning the gap. The CDR3 spans 14 residues. This TCR came from an adult who received the AZD1222 COVID-19 vaccine. V is TRBV27 and J is TRBJ1-5; D call uncertain. The sample was peripheral blood, taken 28 days after the second AZD1222 dose. The CDR3 here is CASSLGYSNQPQHF. CDR3 in DNA: TGTGCCAGCAGTTTGGGTTATAGCAATCAGCCCCAGCATTTT.